These T cell receptor beta chains were read from a single sample in a study of blood T cell repertoires in COVID-19. Clones were read by immunoSEQ multiplex PCR, and TCRdb kept only the in-frame ones, dropping some. This table has about 170,000 clones, 80% to 85% appearing once. The sample consisted of peripheral blood. All receptors derive from a woman aged 70 to 79 with COVID-19, enrolled during active disease. Both conserved end residues are part of each CDR3. D genes are given only for firm matches. Some rows have no size entry. The others give once, few or many, or a class for an expanded clone.

clone size: once
V gene: TRBV29-1
J gene: TRBJ2-1
D gene: -
CDR3 DNA: TGCAGCGTTGAACGGGGTAGCTCCTACAATGAGCAGTTCTTC
CDR3 protein: CSVERGSSYNEQFF

clone size: -
V gene: TRBV5-8
J gene: TRBJ2-6
D gene: TRBD1
CDR3 DNA: TGTGCCAGCAGCCGCAGGGCCAGGGGGTCCGCTGGGGCCAACGTCCTGACTTTC
CDR3 protein: CASSRRARGSAGANVLTF

clone size: -
V gene: TRBV29-1
J gene: TRBJ2-7
D gene: -
CDR3 DNA: TGCAGCGTTCCCGTGCGAGCTGGGAGCTCCTACGAGCAGTACTTC
CDR3 protein: CSVPVRAGSSYEQYF

clone size: -
V gene: TRBV7-6
J gene: TRBJ1-4
D gene: -
CDR3 DNA: TGTGCCAGCAGCTTAGATACGGCAGGGGCTGAAAAACTGTTTTTT
CDR3 protein: CASSLDTAGAEKLFF

clone size: -
V gene: TRBV25-1
J gene: TRBJ1-1
D gene: TRBD1
CDR3 DNA: TGTGCCAGCAGCGAGGGGGGACAGATGAACACTGAAGCTTTCTTT
CDR3 protein: CASSEGGQMNTEAFF

clone size: -
V gene: TRBV6-5
J gene: TRBJ2-7
D gene: TRBD1
CDR3 DNA: TGTGCCAGCAGTTTATCCGGGACAGGGTCCTCCTACGAGCAGTACTTC
CDR3 protein: CASSLSGTGSSYEQYF

clone size: -
V gene: TRBV5-6
J gene: TRBJ1-1
D gene: -
CDR3 DNA: TGTGCCAGCAGCCAAATTATCAGACAGTCCTTGAACACTGAAGCTTTCTTT
CDR3 protein: CASSQIIRQSLNTEAFF

clone size: -
V gene: TRBV19
J gene: TRBJ2-1
D gene: TRBD2
CDR3 DNA: TGTGCCAGTAGTGACTCTCTAGCGGGGAACAATGAGCAGTTCTTC
CDR3 protein: CASSDSLAGNNEQFF

clone size: -
V gene: TRBV5-3
J gene: TRBJ2-5
D gene: TRBD2
CDR3 DNA: TGTGCCAGAACGGGACTAGCGGGGGTTCGGAAGACCCAGTACTTC
CDR3 protein: CARTGLAGVRKTQYF

clone size: -
V gene: TRBV3-1/TRBV3-2
J gene: TRBJ2-5
D gene: TRBD2
CDR3 DNA: TGTGCCAGCAGCCAAGACCGGCGGGGCGGGAGGGGACTAGCGCCTCAAGAGACCCAGTACTTC
CDR3 protein: CASSQDRRGGRGLAPQETQYF

clone size: -
V gene: TRBV30
J gene: TRBJ2-7
D gene: TRBD1
CDR3 DNA: TGTGCCTCCGACACCGGGACAGGCTCCTACGAGCAGTACTTC
CDR3 protein: CASDTGTGSYEQYF

clone size: -
V gene: TRBV4-1
J gene: TRBJ1-2
D gene: TRBD1
CDR3 DNA: TGCGCCAGCAGCCTCGCCGGGACAGAACAGGGTTATGGCTACACCTTC
CDR3 protein: CASSLAGTEQGYGYTF

clone size: -
V gene: TRBV5-4
J gene: TRBJ1-2
D gene: TRBD1
CDR3 DNA: TGTGCCAGCAGCTCGACAGGGGGCGACGGCTACACCTTC
CDR3 protein: CASSSTGGDGYTF